A single sample is the source of the 15 T cell receptor beta chains below, sequenced in a study of persistence of HIV-infected CD4 T cells. The stimulus was lysate of CMV-infected fibroblasts, approximately 9.7 ug/mL. Sorted nonresponding memory CD4+ T cells were CD40L-negative, CD69-negative, CD45RO-high. The libraries were made with immunoSEQ version 4 in survey mode. Here immunoSEQ multiplex PCR was the method, and the copy in TCRdb shows in-frame clones only, minus some. The table includes approximately 35,000 clones, 65% to 90% detected once. These receptors' antigens are unknown. Source: CD4+ T cells sorted from PBMCs after approximately 20-hour stimulation, taken from a patient who received antiretroviral therapy. Every receptor here comes from an adult man with HIV who was CMV-seropositive.

The DNA of the CDR3 is TGTGCCAGCAGCTTAGAAACGCTAAAGGCTGAAGCTTTCTTT. Encoded protein: CASSLETLKAEAFF. V is TRBV7-9 and J is TRBJ1-1, with unresolved D. From germline, CDR1 is SEHNR and CDR2 FQNEAQ (reference sequence). Trimming cost V 1 base and J 6 bases, with 12 bases left between them. The CDR3 sequence is 14 residues long. The full variable domain, its missing parts supplied by reference TRBV7-9 and TRBJ1-1, is DTGVSQNPRHKITKRGQNVTFRCDPISEHNRLYWYRQTLGQGPEFLTYFQNEAQLEKSRLLSDRFSAERPKGSFSTLEIQRTEQGDSAMYLCASSLETLKAEAFFGQGTRLTVV.

This chain uses TRBV3-1 (or the pseudogene TRBV3-2) with TRBJ2-7, with D possibly TRBD1 on 5 matching bases. Per germline, CDR1 LGHDT and CDR2 YNNKEL (reference sequence). Trimming removed 6 bases from V and 0 bases from J, with 9 bases in between. CDR3 length: 13 residues. The CDR3 loop is CASSGHFSYEQYF. CDR3 bases: TGTGCCAGCAGTGGACATTTCTCCTACGAGCAGTACTTC.

The CDR3 sequence is CASSVGGLAGQETQYF. DNA for the CDR3: TGTGCCAGCAGCGTAGGTGGTCTAGCGGGGCAAGAGACCCAGTACTTC. This chain connects TRBV9 to TRBJ2-5; 9 bases align to TRBD2. V was clipped by 0 bases and J by 2 bases; unmatched bases: 5. The CDR3 is made up of 16 amino acids. Germline V gives CDR1 SGDLS, CDR2 YYNGEE.

V and J are TRBV2 and TRBJ1-2; TRBD1 aligns across 7 bases. Germline V gene lookup returns CDR1 SNHLY and CDR2 FYNNEI. The length of the CDR3 is 14 residues. J gave up 2 bases and V 7 bases, and 7 bases lay outside the gene matches. The CDR3 nucleotides read TGTGCCAGCATAGGGAACAGGGGCAACTATGGCTACACCTTC. It codes for CASIGNRGNYGYTF. Complete variable domain (other parts from reference TRBV2 and TRBJ1-2): EPEVTQTPSHQVTQMGQEVILRCVPISNHLYFYWYRQILGQKVEFLVSFYNNEISEKSEIFDDQFSVERPDGSNFTLKIRSTKLEDSAMYFCASIGNRGNYGYTFGSGTRLTVV.

This chain links TRBV12-5 with TRBJ1-1; D is uncertain. V lost 7 bases and J 0 bases, leaving 9 bases between the germline ends. This CDR3 is 13 amino acids long. The V gene's germline CDR1 is LGHNT and CDR2 FRNRAP. CDR3 region: CASVLTLNTEAFF. The CDR3 bases are TGTGCTAGTGTTCTTACACTGAACACTGAAGCTTTCTTT.

The chain couples TRBV5-1 to TRBJ1-3; unclear D gene. Trimming removed 0 bases from V and 0 bases from J, with 10 bases in between. The CDR3 has 16 amino acids. Germline V gene data show CDR1 as SGHRS and CDR2 as YFSETQ. The CDR3 nucleotides read TGCGCCAGCAGCTTGGGGAGCACAAACTCTGGAAACACCATATATTTT. This codes for CASSLGSTNSGNTIYF.

In its sample, this clone was seen a few times. The chain employs TRBV5-4 and TRBJ2-2; D is possibly TRBD1 (5 bases). Germline CDR1 and CDR2: SGHNT and YYREEE (reference sequence). This CDR3 has 13 amino acids. Trimming took off 1 base at V and 7 bases at J, with 8 bases between the two ends. The DNA of the CDR3 is TGTGCCAGCAGCTTGAAGGGGATCGGGGAGCTGTTTTTT. It yields the protein CASSLKGIGELFF.

V is TRBV27 and J is TRBJ2-5; the D gene is possibly TRBD1 (6 bases). The CDR3 is 15 residues long. Germline CDR1 MNHEY, CDR2 SMNVEV (reference sequence). V was pared by 2 bases and J by 2 bases, with 12 bases between. In DNA form, the CDR3 reads TGTGCCAGCAGTTTAGGTCAGGGGTTACAAGAGACCCAGTACTTC. Its protein product is CASSLGQGLQETQYF.

The J gene is TRBJ2-5, the V gene TRBV7-3; no reliable D call. The CDR3 contains 13 residues. The germline V gene encodes CDR1 SGHTA and CDR2 FQGTGA. Trimming removed 2 bases from V and 1 base from J, with 5 bases in between. Here the CDR3 reads CASSLEAQETQYF. The CDR3 coding sequence is TGTGCCAGCAGCTTAGAGGCCCAAGAGACCCAGTACTTC.

V gene TRBV27 combines with J gene TRBJ2-7; no clear D. The V end was cut by 4 bases, the J end by 4 bases, with 14 bases between. The V gene's germline CDR1 is MNHEY and CDR2 SMNVEV (reference sequence). CDR3 length equals 14 residues. The CDR3 sequence is CASSSNPRPYEQYF. The CDR3 region has the DNA TGTGCCAGCAGTTCCAACCCAAGACCGTACGAGCAGTACTTC.

The rearrangement joins TRBV27 to TRBJ2-1; 9 positions match TRBD2. With 0 bases clipped from V and 0 bases from J, the junction kept 6 bases outside the gene matches. The CDR3 covers 18 residues. The germline V gene has CDR1 MNHEY and CDR2 SMNVEV (reference sequence). DNA for the CDR3: TGTGCCAGCAGTTTATCGAGGCTAGCGGGGATCTCCTACAATGAGCAGTTCTTC. Amino acid sequence: CASSLSRLAGISYNEQFF.

The chain links TRBV2 to TRBJ2-7; TRBD1 is a possible D gene (5 bases). Germline assignment: CDR1 SNHLY and CDR2 FYNNEI. The CDR3 loop spans 14 amino acids. V was cut by 7 bases and J by 5 bases, with 18 bases left in between. The chain's CDR3 is CASNWGWQGDEQYF. DNA of the CDR3: TGTGCCAGCAATTGGGGCTGGCAGGGTGACGAGCAGTACTTC.

This chain joins TRBV5-5 and TRBJ1-1; tentative D call: TRBD1 (6 bases). There are 15 residues in the CDR3. The V and J ends lost 2 bases and 1 base respectively, with 12 bases between them. CDR1 SGHKS and CDR2 YYEKEE come from the germline V gene (reference sequence). The CDR3 bases are TGTGCCAGCAGCTTCTCTACAGGGAAGAACACTGAAGCTTTCTTT. Protein product: CASSFSTGKNTEAFF.

This clone was detected a few times. This chain uses TRBV3-1 (or the pseudogene TRBV3-2) with TRBJ2-2; no clear D. The CDR3 extends over 16 amino acids. V was pared by 0 bases and J by 4 bases, with 12 bases between. Germline V gene lookup returns CDR1 LGHDT and CDR2 YNNKEL (reference sequence). CDR3 sequence (DNA): TGTGCCAGCAGCCAAGATCCCAGTCGTCGCACCGGGGAGCTGTTTTTT. Translating gives CASSQDPSRRTGELFF.

V gene TRBV14 combines with J gene TRBJ2-3, with D possibly called TRBD1 or TRBD2 (6 bases each). The CDR3 sequence is 17 residues long. V lost 1 base and J lost 0, with 14 bases in between. Germline lookup yields CDR1 SGHDN and CDR2 FVKESK. The chain's CDR3 is CASSQVFQGTSTDTQYF. The CDR3 region has the DNA TGTGCCAGCAGCCAAGTTTTTCAGGGGACTAGCACAGATACGCAGTATTTT.